The 9 T cell receptor beta chains in this list originate from one sample, sequenced in a study of cytomegalovirus exposure and HLA in healthy donors (dated by TCRdb to 2016 to 2017). Library method: the immunoSEQ multiplex PCR assay. As stored in TCRdb, this immuneACCESS dataset retains in-frame rearrangements with V and J assigned. A fraction of the clones does not appear; measured against another copy, unresolved V genes explain less than half of the discrepancy, and the remainder lacks a known reason. For this sample the table gives 150,000 to 200,000 clones, of which roughly 86% were detected only once. Clones ranked in the top ten supply roughly 1.5% of the sample. Sequencing was performed on PBMCs. These receptor sequences come from a young woman in good health and CMV-seronegative.

The chain uses TRBV5-1 and TRBJ2-1; D possibly corresponds to TRBD1 (5 bases). This CDR3 is built from 12 residues. The ends were cut back, 4 bases at V and 3 bases at J, with 5 bases in the middle. The V gene's germline CDR1 is SGHRS and CDR2 YFSETQ. CDR3 loop: CASSDSYNEQFF. The CDR3 DNA follows: TGCGCCAGCAGCGACAGCTACAATGAGCAGTTCTTC.

V and J are TRBV15 and TRBJ2-2, with a weak D call TRBD1 (5 bases). V dropped 0 bases and J dropped 7 bases, with 9 bases sitting between them. The CDR3 covers 14 residues. The germline CDR1 and CDR2 sequences are LNHNV and YYDKDF (reference sequence). The CDR3: CATSRDGAGGELFF. The CDR3 nucleotides are TGTGCCACCAGCAGAGATGGGGCAGGCGGGGAGCTGTTTTTT.

The chain combines TRBV5-4 with TRBJ2-3; 11 bases line up with TRBD2. The junction had 14 bases not matched to a gene; V was cut back by 4 bases and J by 1 base. Per germline, CDR1 SGHNT and CDR2 YYREEE (reference sequence). CDR3 length: 19 amino acids. The CDR3 reads CASSPGGASGRTRTDTQYF. CDR3 DNA sequence: TGTGCCAGCAGCCCCGGGGGGGCTAGCGGGAGGACCCGCACAGATACGCAGTATTTT.

The chain links TRBV5-4 to TRBJ1-2, with D unresolved. Germline CDR1 and CDR2: SGHNT and YYREEE (reference sequence). CDR3 size: 14 residues. The V end was cut by 4 bases, the J end by 0 bases, with 10 bases between. The CDR3 coding sequence is TGTGCCAGCAGCAAGACACGAGCTAACTATGGCTACACCTTC. It yields the protein CASSKTRANYGYTF.

This chain joins TRBV9 and TRBJ1-3, with D maybe TRBD1 (5 bases). With 4 bases removed from V and 1 base from J, the gap between germline ends came to 9 bases. The CDR3 is 14 residues long. Germline V lookup: CDR1 SGDLS, CDR2 YYNGEE. The CDR3 loop reads CASSSGLSGNTIYF. CDR3 nucleotide sequence: TGTGCCAGCAGCTCAGGGTTGTCTGGAAACACCATATATTTT.

The rearrangement uses TRBV11-2 and TRBJ2-7, with TRBD2 matching over 11 bases. The CDR3 covers 14 residues. After removal of 3 bases from V and 4 bases from J, the junction contained 2 bases not matched to a gene. Germline V gene sequence: CDR1 SGHAT, CDR2 FQNNGV. CDR3 bases: TGTGCCAGCAGCTTGGGACTAGCGGATTACGAGCAGTACTTC. As protein: CASSLGLADYEQYF.

V gene TRBV5-8 combines with J gene TRBJ2-7, with D maybe TRBD1 (5 bases). This CDR3 has 15 amino acids. V shed 2 bases and J shed 2 bases, with 14 bases lying between them. Per the germline V gene, CDR1 is SGHTS and CDR2 is YDEGEE. The CDR3 spells CASSFRNRPPYEQYF. The CDR3 DNA reads TGTGCCAGCAGCTTCCGCAACAGGCCCCCCTACGAGCAGTACTTC.

J is TRBJ2-3 and V is TRBV5-4; D call uncertain. Germline V gives CDR1 SGHNT, CDR2 YYREEE (reference sequence). The CDR3 has 14 residues. V lost 2 bases, J lost 2 bases, and 9 bases lay in between. The CDR3 protein is CASSFGQVTDTQYF. For the CDR3, the DNA is TGTGCCAGCAGCTTCGGCCAGGTCACAGATACGCAGTATTTT.

The chain is built from TRBV19 and TRBJ1-3, with D uncertain. Trimming took 5 bases from V and 4 from J, leaving 12 bases between them. Per the germline V gene, CDR1 is LNHDA and CDR2 is SQIVND (reference sequence). This CDR3 has 14 amino acids. The CDR3 sequence is CASSQGRSGNTIYF. DNA of the CDR3: TGTGCCAGTAGTCAAGGCAGGTCCGGAAACACCATATATTTT.